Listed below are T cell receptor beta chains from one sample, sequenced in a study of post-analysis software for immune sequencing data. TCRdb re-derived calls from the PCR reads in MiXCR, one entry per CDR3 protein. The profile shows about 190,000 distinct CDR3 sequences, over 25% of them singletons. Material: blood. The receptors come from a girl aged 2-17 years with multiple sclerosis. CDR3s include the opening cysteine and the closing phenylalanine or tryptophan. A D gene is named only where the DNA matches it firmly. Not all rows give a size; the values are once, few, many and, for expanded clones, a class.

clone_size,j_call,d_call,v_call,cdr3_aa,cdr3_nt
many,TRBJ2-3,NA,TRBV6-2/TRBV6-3,CASSPRQITDTQYF,TGTGCCAGCAGTCCCCGACAGATAACAGATACGCAGTATTTT
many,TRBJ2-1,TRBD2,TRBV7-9,CAIAGGEQFF,TGTGCCATCGCGGGGGGGGAGCAGTTCTTC
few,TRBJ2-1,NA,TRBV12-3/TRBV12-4,CASSLGAGITYEQFF,TGTGCCAGCAGTTTAGGAGCAGGGATTACCTACGAGCAGTTCTTC
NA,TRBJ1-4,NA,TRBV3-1,CASSPFWVRGRFERRFF,TGTGCCAGCAGCCCCTTTTGGGTTCGGGGGCGATTTGAAAGACGGTTTTTT
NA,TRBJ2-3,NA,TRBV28,CASSPRLGPDTQYF,TGTGCCAGCAGTCCACGATTAGGGCCAGATACGCAGTATTTT
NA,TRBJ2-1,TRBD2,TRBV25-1,CASSDGTSYPEQFF,TGTGCCAGCAGTGATGGGACTAGCTATCCTGAGCAGTTCTTC
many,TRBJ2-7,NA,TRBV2,CASTVVGEQYF,TGTGCCAGCACAGTCGTAGGCGAGCAGTACTTC
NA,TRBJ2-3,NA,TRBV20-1,CSASPAKPQSTQYF,TGCAGTGCTAGTCCAGCGAAGCCACAGAGTACGCAGTATTTT
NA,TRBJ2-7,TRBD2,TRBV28,CASSAAAGGPYEQYF,TGTGCCAGCAGCGCCGCGGCGGGAGGGCCCTACGAGCAGTACTTC
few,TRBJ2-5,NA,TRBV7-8,CASSLVVRARGETQYF,TGTGCCAGCAGCTTAGTCGTGCGGGCCCGGGGGGAGACCCAGTACTTC
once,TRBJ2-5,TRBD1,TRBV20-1,CSAVRQGKETQYF,TGCAGTGCCGTTCGACAGGGCAAAGAGACCCAGTACTTC
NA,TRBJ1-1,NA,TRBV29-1,CSVGAGTETEAFF,TGCAGCGTTGGAGCCGGGACTGAAACTGAAGCTTTCTTT
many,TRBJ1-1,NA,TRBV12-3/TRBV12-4,CASTGTAGRRTEAFF,TGTGCCAGCACCGGGACGGCGGGTCGTCGTACTGAAGCTTTCTTT
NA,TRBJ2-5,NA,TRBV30,CAWSRRVGETQYF,TGTGCCTGGAGTCGCAGGGTAGGAGAGACCCAGTACTTC
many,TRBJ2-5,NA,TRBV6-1,CASSAPERQETQYF,TGTGCCAGCAGTGCCCCGGAGAGGCAAGAGACCCAGTACTTC
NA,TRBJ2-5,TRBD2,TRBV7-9,CASSTRRGGSYGQYF,TGTGCCAGCAGCACAAGACGGGGAGGGTCCTACGGGCAGTACTTC